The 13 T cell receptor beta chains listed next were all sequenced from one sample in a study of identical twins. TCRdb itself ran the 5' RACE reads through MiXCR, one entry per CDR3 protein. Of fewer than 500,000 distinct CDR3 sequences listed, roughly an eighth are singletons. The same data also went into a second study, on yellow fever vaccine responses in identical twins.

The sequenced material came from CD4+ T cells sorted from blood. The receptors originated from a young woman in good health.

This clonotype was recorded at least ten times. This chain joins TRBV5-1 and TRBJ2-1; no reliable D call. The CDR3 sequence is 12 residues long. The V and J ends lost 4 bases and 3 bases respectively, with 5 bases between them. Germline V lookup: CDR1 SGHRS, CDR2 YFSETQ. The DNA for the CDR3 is TGCGCCAGCAGCGCCGACTACAATGAGCAGTTCTTC. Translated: CASSADYNEQFF.

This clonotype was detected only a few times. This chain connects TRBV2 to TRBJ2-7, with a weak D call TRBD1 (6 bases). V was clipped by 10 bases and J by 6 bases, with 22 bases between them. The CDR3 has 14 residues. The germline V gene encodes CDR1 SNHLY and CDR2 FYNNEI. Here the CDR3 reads CATHLGAGDGEQYF. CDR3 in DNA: TGTGCCACCCACCTTGGGGCAGGGGACGGCGAGCAGTACTTC.

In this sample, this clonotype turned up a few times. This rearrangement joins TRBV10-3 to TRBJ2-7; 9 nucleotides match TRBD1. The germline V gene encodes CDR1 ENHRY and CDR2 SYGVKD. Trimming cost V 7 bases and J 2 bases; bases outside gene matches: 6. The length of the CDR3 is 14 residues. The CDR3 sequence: CAITPGQGTYEQYF. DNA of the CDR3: TGTGCCATCACTCCGGGACAGGGAACCTACGAGCAGTACTTC.

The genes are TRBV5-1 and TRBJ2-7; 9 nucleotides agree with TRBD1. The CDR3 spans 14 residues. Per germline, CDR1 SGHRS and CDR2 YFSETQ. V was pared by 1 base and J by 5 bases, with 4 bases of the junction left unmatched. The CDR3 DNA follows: TGCGCCAGCAGCTTGTCAGGACAGGGGAACGAGCAGTACTTC. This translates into CASSLSGQGNEQYF.

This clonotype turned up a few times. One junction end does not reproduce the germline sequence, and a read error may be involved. The CDR3 DNA is TGTGCCAGCAGCTCCCTATTCTCAACGCACTTC. It codes for CASSSLFSTHF. V gene TRBV7-9 combines with J gene TRBJ2-7; D uncertain. The V gene's germline CDR1 is SEHNR and CDR2 FQNEAQ (reference sequence). The CDR3 sequence is 11 residues long.

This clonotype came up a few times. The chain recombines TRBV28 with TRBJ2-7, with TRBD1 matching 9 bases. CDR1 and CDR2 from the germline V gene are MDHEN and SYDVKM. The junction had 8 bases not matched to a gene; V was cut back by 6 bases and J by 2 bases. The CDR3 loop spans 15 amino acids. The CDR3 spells CASRGQGMGAYEQYF. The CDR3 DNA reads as TGTGCCAGCAGGGGACAGGGAATGGGGGCCTACGAGCAGTACTTC. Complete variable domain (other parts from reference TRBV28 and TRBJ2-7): DVKVTQSSRYLVKRTGEKVFLECVQDMDHENMFWYRQDPGLGLRLIYFSYDVKMKEKGDIPEGYSVSREKKERFSLILESASTNQTSMYLCASRGQGMGAYEQYFGPGTRLTVT.

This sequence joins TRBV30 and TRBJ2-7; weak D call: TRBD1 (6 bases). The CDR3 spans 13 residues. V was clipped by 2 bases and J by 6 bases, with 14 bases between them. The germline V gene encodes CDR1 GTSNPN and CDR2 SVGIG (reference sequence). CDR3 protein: CAWSSQGPLEQYF. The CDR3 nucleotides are TGTGCCTGGAGTTCCCAGGGGCCTCTCGAGCAGTACTTC.

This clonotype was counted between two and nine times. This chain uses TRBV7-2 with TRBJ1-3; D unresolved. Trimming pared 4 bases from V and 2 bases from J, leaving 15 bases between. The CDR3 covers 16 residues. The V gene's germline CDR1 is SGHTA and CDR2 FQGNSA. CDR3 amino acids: CASSSYSTSTGNTIYF. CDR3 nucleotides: TGTGCCAGCAGCTCATACAGCACATCTACTGGAAACACCATATATTTT.

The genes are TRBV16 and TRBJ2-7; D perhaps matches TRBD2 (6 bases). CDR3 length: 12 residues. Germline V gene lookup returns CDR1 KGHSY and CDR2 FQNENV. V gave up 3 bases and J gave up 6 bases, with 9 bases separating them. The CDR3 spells CASSHWRGEQYF. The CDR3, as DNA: TGTGCCAGCAGCCATTGGAGGGGCGAGCAGTACTTC. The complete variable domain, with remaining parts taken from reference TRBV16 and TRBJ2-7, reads GEEVAQTPKHLVRGEGQKAKLYCAPIKGHSYVFWYQQVLKNEFKFLISFQNENVFDETGMPKERFSAKCLPNSPCSLEIQATKLEDSAVYFCASSHWRGEQYFGPGTRLTVT.

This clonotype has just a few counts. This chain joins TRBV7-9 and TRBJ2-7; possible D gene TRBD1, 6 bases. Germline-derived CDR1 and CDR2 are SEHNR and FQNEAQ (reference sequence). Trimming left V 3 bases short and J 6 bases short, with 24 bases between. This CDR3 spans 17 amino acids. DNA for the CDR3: TGTGCCAGCAGCTTTGGTGGCAGGGGAAATGGGGGTGCCGAGCAGTACTTC. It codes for CASSFGGRGNGGAEQYF.

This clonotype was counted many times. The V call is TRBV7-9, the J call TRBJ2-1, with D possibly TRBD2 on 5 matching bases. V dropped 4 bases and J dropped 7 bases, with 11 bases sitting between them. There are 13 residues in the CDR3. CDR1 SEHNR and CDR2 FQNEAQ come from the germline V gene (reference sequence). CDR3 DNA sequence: TGTGCCAGCAGCTCCCTAACGGGGAATGAGCAGTTCTTC. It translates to CASSSLTGNEQFF. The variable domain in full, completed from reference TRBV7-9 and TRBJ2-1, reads DTGVSQNPRHKITKRGQNVTFRCDPISEHNRLYWYRQTLGQGPEFLTYFQNEAQLEKSRLLSDRFSAERPKGSFSTLEIQRTEQGDSAMYLCASSSLTGNEQFFGPGTRLTVL.

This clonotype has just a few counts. Written as DNA, the CDR3 is TGCAGTGCTAGGGCCAACTTTAAACTCTCTGGGGCCAACGTCCTGACTTTC. Translating it yields CSARANFKLSGANVLTF. V usage is TRBV20-1 and J usage is TRBJ2-6, with D hard to call. Trimming cost V 3 bases and J 0 bases, with 15 bases left between them. The CDR3 extends over 17 amino acids. CDR1 and CDR2 from the germline V gene are DFQATT and SNEGSKA (reference sequence).

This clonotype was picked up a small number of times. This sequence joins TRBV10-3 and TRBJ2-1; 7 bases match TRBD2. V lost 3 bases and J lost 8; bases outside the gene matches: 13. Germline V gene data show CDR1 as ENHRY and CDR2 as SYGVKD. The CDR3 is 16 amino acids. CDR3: CAISDAGAALADEQFF. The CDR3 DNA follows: TGTGCCATCAGTGACGCGGGAGCAGCTCTTGCGGATGAGCAGTTCTTC.